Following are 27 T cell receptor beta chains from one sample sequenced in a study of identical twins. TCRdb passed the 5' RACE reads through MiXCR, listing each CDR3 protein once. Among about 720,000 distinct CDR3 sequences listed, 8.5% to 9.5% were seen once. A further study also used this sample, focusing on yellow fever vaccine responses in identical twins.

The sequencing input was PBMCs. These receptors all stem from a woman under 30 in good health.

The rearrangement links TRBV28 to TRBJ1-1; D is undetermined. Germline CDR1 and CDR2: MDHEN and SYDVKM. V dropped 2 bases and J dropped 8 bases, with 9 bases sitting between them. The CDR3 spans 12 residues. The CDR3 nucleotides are TGTGCCAGCAGTTTACCAATCAAAGAAGCTTTCTTT. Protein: CASSLPIKEAFF.

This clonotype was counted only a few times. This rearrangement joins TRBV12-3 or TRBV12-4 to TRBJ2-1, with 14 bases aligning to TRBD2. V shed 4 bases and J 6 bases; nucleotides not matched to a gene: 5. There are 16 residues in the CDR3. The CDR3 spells CASSSGTSGGTNEQFF. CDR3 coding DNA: TGTGCCAGCAGTTCCGGGACTAGCGGGGGAACCAATGAGCAGTTCTTC.

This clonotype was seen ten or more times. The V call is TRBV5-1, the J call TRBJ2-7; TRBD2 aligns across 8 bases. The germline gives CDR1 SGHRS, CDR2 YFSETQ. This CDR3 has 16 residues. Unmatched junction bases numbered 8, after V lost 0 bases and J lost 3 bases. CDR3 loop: CASSLEGSGKFYEQYF. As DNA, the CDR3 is TGCGCCAGCAGCTTGGAGGGTAGCGGGAAGTTCTACGAGCAGTACTTC.

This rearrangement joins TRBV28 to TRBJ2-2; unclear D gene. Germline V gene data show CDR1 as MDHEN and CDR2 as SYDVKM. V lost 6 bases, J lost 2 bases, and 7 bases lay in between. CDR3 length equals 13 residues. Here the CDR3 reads CASSSHNTGELFF. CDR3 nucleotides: TGTGCCAGCAGCTCTCATAACACCGGGGAGCTGTTTTTT. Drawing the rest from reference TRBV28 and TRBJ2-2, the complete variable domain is DVKVTQSSRYLVKRTGEKVFLECVQDMDHENMFWYRQDPGLGLRLIYFSYDVKMKEKGDIPEGYSVSREKKERFSLILESASTNQTSMYLCASSSHNTGELFFGEGSRLTVL.

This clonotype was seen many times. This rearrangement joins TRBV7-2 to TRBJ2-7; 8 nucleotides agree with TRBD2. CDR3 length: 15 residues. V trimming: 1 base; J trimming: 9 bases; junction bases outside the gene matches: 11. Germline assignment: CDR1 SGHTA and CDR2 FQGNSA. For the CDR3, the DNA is TGTGCCAGCAGCTTAGACGGGACTAGGGATCAAGGGCAGTACTTC. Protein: CASSLDGTRDQGQYF.

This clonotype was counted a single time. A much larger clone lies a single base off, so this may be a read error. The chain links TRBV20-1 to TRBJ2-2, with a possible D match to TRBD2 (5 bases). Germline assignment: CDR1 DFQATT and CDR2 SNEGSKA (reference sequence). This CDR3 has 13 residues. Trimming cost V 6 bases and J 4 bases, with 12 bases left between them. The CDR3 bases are TGCAGTGCCAACCCCACTAGCACCGGGGAGCTGTTTTTT. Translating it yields CSANPTSTGELFF.

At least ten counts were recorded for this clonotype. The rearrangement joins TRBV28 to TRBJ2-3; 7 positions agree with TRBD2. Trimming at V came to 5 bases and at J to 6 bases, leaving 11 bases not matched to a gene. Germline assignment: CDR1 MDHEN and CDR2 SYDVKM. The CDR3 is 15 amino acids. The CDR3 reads CASSLSGKGSDTQYF. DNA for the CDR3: TGTGCCAGCAGTCTAAGCGGGAAGGGGTCCGATACGCAGTATTTT.

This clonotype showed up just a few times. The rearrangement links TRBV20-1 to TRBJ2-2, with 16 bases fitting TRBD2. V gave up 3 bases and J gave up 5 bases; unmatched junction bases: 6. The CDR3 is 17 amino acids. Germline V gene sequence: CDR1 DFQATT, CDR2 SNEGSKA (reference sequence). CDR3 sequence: CSASGTSGRAGTGELFF. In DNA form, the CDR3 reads TGCAGTGCTAGCGGGACTAGCGGGAGGGCGGGGACCGGGGAGCTGTTTTTT.

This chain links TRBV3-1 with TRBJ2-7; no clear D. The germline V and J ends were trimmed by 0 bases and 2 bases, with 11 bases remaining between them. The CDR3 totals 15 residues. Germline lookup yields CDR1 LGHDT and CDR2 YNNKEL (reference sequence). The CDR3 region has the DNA TGTGCCAGCAGCCAAGATTTAAGCGCTCCCTACGAGCAGTACTTC. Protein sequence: CASSQDLSAPYEQYF.

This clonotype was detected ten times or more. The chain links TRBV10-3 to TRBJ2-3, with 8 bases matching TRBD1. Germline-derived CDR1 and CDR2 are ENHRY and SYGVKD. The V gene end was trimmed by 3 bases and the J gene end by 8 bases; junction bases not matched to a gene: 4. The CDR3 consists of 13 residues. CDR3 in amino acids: CAISDLTGVTQYF. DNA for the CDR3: TGTGCCATCAGTGACCTGACAGGGGTTACGCAGTATTTT.

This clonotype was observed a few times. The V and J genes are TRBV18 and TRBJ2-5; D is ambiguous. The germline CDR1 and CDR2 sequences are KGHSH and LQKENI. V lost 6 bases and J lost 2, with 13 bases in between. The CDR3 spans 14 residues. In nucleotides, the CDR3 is TGTGCCAGCTCGCCGGTGGGTACGCAAGAGACCCAGTACTTC. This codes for CASSPVGTQETQYF.

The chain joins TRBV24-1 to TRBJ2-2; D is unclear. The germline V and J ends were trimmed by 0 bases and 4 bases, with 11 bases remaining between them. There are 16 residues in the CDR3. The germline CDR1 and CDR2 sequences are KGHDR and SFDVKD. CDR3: CATSDLRAGTTGELFF. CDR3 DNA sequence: TGTGCCACCAGTGATTTGCGTGCCGGAACCACCGGGGAGCTGTTTTTT.

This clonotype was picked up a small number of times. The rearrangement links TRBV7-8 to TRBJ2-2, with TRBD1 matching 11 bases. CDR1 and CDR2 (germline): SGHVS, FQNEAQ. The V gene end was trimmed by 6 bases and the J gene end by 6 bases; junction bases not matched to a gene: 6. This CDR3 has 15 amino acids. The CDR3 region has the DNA TGTGCCAGCAGAGTACCGGGACAGGGGGCCGGGGAGCTGTTTTTT. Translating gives CASRVPGQGAGELFF.

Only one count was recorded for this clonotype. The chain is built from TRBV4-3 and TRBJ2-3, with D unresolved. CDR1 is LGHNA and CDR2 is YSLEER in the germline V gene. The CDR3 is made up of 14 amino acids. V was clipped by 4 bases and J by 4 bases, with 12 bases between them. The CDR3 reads CASSRPSEADTQYF. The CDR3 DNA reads TGCGCCAGCAGCCGACCCTCGGAAGCAGATACGCAGTATTTT.

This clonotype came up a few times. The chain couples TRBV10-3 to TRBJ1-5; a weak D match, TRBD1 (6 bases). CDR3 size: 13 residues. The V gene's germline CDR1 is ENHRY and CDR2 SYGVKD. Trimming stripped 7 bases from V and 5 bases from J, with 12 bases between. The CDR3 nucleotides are TGTGCCATCACCTCCGACAGGCATCAGCCCCAGCATTTT. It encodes CAITSDRHQPQHF.

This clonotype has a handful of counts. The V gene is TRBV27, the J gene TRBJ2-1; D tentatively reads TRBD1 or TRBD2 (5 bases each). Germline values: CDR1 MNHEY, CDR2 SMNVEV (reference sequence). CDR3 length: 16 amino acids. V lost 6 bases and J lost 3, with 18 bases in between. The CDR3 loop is CASSSGPSSLYNEQFF. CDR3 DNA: TGTGCCAGCAGCTCGGGACCATCGTCCCTCTACAATGAGCAGTTCTTC.

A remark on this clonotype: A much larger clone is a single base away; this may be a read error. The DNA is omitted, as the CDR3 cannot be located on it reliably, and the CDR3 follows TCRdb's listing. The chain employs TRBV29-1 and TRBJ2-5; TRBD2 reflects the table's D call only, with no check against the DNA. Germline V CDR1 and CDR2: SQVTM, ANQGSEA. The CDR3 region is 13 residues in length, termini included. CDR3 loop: CSDQVAGGTTPYF.

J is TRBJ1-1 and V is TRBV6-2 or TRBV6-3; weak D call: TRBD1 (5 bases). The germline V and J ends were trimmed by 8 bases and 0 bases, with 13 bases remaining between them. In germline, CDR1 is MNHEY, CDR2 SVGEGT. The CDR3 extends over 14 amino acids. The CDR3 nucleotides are TGTGCCAGCGCCAGGGCCGGGATGAACACTGAAGCTTTCTTT. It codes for CASARAGMNTEAFF.

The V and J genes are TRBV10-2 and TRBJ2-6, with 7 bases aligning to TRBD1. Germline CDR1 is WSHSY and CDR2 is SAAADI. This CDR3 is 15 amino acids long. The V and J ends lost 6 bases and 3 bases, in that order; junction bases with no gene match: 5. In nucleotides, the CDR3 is TGCGCCAGCAGGGAGACAGGGAATGGGGCCAACGTCCTGACTTTC. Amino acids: CASRETGNGANVLTF.

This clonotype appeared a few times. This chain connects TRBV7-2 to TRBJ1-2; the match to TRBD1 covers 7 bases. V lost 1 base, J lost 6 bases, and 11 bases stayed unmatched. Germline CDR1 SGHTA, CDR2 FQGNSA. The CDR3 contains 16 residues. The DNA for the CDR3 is TGTGCCAGCAGCTTAGATGCAGGGACAGCCCCAAATGGCTACACCTTC. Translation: CASSLDAGTAPNGYTF.

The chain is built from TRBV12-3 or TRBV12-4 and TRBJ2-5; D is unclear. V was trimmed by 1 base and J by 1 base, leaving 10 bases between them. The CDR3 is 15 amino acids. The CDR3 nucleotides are TGTGCCAGCAGTTTAGAGGTCGCAGGCCAAGAGACCCAGTACTTC. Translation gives CASSLEVAGQETQYF.

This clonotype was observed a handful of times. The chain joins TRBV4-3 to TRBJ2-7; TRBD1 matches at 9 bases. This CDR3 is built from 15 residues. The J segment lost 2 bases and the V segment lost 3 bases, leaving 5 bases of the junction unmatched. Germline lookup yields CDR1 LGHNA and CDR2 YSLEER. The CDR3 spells CASSQGTGRTYEQYF. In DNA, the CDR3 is TGCGCCAGCAGCCAGGGGACAGGGCGCACCTACGAGCAGTACTTC.

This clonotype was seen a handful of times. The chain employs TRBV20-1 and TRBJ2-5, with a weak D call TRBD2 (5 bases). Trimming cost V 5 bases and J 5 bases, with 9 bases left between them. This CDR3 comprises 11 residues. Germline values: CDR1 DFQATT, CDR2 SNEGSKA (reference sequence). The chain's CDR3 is CSALGSETQYF. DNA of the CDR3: TGCAGTGCTCTGGGGAGCGAGACCCAGTACTTC.

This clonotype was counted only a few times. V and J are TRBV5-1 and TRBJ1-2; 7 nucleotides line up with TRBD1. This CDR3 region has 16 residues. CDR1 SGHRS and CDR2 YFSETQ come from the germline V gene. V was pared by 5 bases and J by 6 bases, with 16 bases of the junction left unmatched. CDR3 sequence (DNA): TGCGCCAGCAGTTACCAAAACACAGGGGTCGGGGATGGCTACACCTTC. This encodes CASSYQNTGVGDGYTF.

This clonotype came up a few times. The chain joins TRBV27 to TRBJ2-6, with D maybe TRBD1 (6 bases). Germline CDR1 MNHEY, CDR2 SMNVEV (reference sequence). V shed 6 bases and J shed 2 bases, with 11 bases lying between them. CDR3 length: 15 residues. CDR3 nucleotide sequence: TGTGCCAGCAGGGCCCCAGGGGCTGGGGCCAACGTCCTGACTTTC. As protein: CASRAPGAGANVLTF.

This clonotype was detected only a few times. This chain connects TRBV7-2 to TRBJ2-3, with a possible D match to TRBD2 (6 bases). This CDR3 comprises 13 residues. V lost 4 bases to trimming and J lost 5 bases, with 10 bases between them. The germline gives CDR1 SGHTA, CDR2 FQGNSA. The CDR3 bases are TGTGCCAGCAGCTCCCTGGGGGGAGATACGCAGTATTTT. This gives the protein CASSSLGGDTQYF.

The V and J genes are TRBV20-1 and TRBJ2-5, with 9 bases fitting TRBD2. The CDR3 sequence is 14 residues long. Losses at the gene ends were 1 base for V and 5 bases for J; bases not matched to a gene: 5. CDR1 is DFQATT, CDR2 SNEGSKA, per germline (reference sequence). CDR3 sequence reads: CSARVGGGAETQYF. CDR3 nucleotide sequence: TGCAGTGCTAGAGTAGGCGGGGGGGCGGAGACCCAGTACTTC.